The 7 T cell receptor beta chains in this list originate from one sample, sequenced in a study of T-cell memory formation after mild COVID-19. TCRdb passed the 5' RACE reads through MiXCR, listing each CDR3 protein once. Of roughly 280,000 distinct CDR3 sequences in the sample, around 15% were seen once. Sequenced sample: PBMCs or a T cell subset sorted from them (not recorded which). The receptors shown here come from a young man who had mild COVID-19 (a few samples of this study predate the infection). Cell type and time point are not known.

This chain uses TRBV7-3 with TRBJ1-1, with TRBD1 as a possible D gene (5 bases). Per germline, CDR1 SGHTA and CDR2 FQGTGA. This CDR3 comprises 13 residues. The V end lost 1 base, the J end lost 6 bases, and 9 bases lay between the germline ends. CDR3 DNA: TGTGCCAGCAGCTTAAGTAGGGGAGCTGAAGCTTTCTTT. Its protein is CASSLSRGAEAFF.

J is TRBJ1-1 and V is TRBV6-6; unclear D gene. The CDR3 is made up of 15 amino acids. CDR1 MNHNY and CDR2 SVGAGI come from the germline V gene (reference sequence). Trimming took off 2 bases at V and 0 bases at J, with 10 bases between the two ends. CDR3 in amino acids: CASSYQTAVNTEAFF. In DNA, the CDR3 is TGTGCCAGCAGTTACCAGACGGCCGTGAACACTGAAGCTTTCTTT.

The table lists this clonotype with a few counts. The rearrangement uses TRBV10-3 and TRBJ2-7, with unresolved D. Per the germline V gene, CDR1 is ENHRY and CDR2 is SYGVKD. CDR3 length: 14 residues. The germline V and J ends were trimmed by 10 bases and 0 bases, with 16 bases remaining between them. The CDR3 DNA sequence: TGTGCCACCAGGCGCCAGACCAGCTCCTACGAGCAGTACTTC. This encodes CATRRQTSSYEQYF.

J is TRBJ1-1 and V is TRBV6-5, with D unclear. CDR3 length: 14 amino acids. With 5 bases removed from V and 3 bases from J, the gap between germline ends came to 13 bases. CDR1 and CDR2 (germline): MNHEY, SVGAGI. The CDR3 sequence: CASSSLSSDTEAFF. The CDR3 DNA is TGTGCCAGCAGTAGCCTGTCATCGGACACTGAAGCTTTCTTT.

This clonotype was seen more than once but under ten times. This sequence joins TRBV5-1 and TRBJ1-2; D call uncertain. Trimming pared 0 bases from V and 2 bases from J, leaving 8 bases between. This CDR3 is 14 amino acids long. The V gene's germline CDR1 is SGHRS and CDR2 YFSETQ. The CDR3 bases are TGCGCCAGCAGCTTGGGGTACAGCAACTATGGCTACACCTTC. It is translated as CASSLGYSNYGYTF.

This CDR3 reads CSAETHRVDYEQYV. As DNA, the CDR3 is TGCAGTGCTGAGACCCACAGGGTGGATTACGAGCAGTACGTC. V gene TRBV20-1 combines with J gene TRBJ2-7, with a weak D call TRBD1 (6 bases). CDR1 is DFQATT, CDR2 SNEGSKA, per germline (reference sequence). Deletions cut 5 bases from V and 4 bases from J, with 18 bases between. This CDR3 region has 14 residues.

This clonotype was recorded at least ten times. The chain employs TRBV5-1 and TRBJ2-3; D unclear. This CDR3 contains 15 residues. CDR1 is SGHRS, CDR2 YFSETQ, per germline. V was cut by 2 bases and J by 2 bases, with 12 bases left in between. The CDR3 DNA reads TGCGCCAGCAGCTTCTCCCAGCGCACCACAGATACGCAGTATTTT. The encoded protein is CASSFSQRTTDTQYF. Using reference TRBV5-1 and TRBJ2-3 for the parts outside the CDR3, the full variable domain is KAGVTQTPRYLIKTRGQQVTLSCSPISGHRSVSWYQQTPGQGLQFLFEYFSETQRNKGNFPGRFSGRQFSNSRSEMNVSTLELGDSALYLCASSFSQRTTDTQYFGPGTRLTVL.